This TCR beta chain was sequenced during a study of tumor and adjacent non-tumor tissue in lung cancer. As for this clonotype: What it binds is unknown. Its ends do not fully match the called genes, so a read error is possible.

This sample's RNA came from whole unsorted tissue. Distant lung tissue was collected more than 3 cm away from the tumor edge. Study-wide results and caveats: Tumor repertoires had a smaller top 100 clone share than normal lung.

A modified ARM-PCR protocol with three rounds of nested PCR amplified TCRbeta. TCRdb recomputed calls from the multiplex PCR reads with MiXCR, one row per CDR3 protein. The sample has tens of thousands of distinct CDR3 sequences, around two thirds seen once; the top ten hold about 32%. This TCR came from a man aged 70-80 years with non-small cell lung cancer. Sequencing input: distant non-tumor lung tissue.

The CDR3 DNA follows: TGTGCCAGCTATGGGCCATTCGAGCAGCACTTC. Translation: CASYGPFEQHF. The chain couples TRBV28 to TRBJ2-7; D is undetermined. Looked up from germline, CDR1 is MDHEN and CDR2 is SYDVKM. The CDR3 spans 11 residues.